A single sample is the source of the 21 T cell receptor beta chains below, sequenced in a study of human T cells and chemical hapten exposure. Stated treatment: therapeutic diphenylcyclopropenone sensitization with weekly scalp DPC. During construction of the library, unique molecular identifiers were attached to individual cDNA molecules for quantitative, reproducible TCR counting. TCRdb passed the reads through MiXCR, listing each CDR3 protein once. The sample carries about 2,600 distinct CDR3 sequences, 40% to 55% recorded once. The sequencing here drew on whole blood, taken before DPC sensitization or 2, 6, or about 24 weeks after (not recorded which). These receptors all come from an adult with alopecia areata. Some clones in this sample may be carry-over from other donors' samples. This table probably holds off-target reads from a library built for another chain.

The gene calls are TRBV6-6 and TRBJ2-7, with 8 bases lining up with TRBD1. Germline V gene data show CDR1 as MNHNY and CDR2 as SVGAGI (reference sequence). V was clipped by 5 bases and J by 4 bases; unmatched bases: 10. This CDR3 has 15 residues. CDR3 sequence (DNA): TGTGCCAGCAGTCAAGCATGGGACAGGTCATACGAGCAGTACTTC. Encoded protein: CASSQAWDRSYEQYF.

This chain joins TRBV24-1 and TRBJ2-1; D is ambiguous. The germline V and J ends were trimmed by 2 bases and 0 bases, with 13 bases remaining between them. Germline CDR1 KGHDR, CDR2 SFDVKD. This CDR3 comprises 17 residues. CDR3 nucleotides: TGTGCCACCAGTGATTCGCCGCGAGAAAGCTCCTACAATGAGCAGTTCTTC. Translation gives CATSDSPRESSYNEQFF.

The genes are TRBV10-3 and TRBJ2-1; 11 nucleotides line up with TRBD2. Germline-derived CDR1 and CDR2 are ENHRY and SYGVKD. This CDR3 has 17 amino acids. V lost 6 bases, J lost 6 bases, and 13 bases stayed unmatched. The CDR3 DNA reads TGTGCCATCAGGGGACTAGCGGAAAACCTTCGGGGCAATGAGCAGTTCTTC. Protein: CAIRGLAENLRGNEQFF.

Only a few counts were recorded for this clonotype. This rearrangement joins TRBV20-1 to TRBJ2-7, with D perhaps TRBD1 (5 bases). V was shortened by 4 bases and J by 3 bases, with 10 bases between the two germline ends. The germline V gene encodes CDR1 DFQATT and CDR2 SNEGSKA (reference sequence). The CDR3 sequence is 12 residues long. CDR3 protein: CSATGKIYEQYF. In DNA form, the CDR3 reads TGCAGTGCTACAGGGAAAATCTACGAGCAGTACTTC.

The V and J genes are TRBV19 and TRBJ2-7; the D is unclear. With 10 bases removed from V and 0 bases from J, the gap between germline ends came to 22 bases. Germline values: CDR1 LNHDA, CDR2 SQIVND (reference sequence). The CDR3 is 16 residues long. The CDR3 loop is CATSPPPGSSSYEQYF. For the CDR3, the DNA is TGTGCCACCTCACCGCCCCCCGGGTCGAGCTCCTACGAGCAGTACTTC.

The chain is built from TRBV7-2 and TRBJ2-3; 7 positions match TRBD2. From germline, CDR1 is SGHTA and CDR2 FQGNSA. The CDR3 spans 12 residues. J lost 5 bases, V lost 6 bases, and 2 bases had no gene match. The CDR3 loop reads CASRGGGDTQYF. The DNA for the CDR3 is TGTGCCAGCAGGGGCGGGGGAGATACGCAGTATTTT.

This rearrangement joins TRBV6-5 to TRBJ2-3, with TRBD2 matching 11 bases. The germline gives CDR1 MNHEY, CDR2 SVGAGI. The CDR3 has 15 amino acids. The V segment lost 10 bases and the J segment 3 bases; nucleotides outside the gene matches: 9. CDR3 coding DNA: TGTGCCACTCGGGAGACTAGCGGGAAGACAGATACGCAGTATTTT. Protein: CATRETSGKTDTQYF.

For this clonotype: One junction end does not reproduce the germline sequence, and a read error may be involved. The CDR3 sequence: CASTLGGYEQYF. The CDR3 nucleotides read TGTGCCAGCACCTTAGGAGGGTACGAGCAGTACTTC. The genes are TRBV7-2 and TRBJ2-7, with a tentative D call TRBD2 (6 bases). The CDR3 contains 12 residues. CDR1 and CDR2 (germline): SGHTA, FQGNSA.

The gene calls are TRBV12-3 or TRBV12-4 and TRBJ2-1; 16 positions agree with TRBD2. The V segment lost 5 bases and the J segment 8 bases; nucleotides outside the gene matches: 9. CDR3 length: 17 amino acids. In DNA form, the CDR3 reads TGTGCCAGCAGTACGTCCGGGACTAGCGGGGGGGCCGATGAGCAGTTCTTC. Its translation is CASSTSGTSGGADEQFF.

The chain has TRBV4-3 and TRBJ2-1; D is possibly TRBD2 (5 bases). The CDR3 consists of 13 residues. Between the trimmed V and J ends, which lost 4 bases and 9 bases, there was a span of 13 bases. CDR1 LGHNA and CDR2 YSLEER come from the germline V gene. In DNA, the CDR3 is TGCGCCAGCAGCCGAGCGGCGGCGCGTGAGCAGTTCTTC. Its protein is CASSRAAAREQFF.

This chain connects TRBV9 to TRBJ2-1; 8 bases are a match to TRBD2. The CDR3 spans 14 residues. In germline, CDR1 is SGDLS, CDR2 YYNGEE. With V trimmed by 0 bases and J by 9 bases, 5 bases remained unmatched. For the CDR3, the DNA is TGTGCCAGCAGCGTAGCGGGAGGGGGTAGTGAGCAGTTCTTC. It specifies CASSVAGGGSEQFF.

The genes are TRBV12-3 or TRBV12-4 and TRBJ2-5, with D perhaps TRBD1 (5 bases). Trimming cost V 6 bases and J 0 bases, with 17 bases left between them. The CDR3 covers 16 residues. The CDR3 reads CASRRGGSWYQETQYF. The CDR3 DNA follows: TGTGCCAGCAGAAGGGGTGGATCCTGGTACCAAGAGACCCAGTACTTC.

The CDR3 region is CASSSRLAELSTDTQYF. The CDR3 coding sequence is TGTGCCAGCAGCTCGAGACTAGCGGAGCTAAGCACAGATACGCAGTATTTT. The genes are TRBV21-1 and TRBJ2-3; TRBD2 was called by the table and not checked on the DNA. TRBV21-1 has pseudogene status. The CDR3 is 17 amino acids.

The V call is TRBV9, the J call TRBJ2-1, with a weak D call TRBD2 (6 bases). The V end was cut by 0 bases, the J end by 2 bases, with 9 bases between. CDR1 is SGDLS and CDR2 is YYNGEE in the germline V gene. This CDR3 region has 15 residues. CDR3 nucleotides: TGTGCCAGCAGCGTAGGAGGCGGGACCTACAATGAGCAGTTCTTC. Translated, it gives CASSVGGGTYNEQFF. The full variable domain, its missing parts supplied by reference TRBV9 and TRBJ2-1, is DSGVTQTPKHLITATGQRVTLRCSPRSGDLSVYWYQQSLDQGLQFLIQYYNGEERAKGNILERFSAQQFPDLHSELNLSSLELGDSALYFCASSVGGGTYNEQFFGPGTRLTVL.

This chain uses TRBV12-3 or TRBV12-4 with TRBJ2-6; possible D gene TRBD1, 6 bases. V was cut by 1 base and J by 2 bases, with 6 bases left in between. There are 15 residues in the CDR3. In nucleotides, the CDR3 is TGTGCCAGCAGTTTAGAGGGGGCTGGGGCCAACGTCCTGACTTTC. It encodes CASSLEGAGANVLTF.

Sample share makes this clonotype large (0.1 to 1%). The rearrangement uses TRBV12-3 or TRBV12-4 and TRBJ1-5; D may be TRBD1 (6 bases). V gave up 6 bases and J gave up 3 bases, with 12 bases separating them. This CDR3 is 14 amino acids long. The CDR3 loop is CASRNRALNQPQHF. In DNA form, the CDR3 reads TGTGCCAGCAGGAACAGGGCCCTCAATCAGCCCCAGCATTTT.

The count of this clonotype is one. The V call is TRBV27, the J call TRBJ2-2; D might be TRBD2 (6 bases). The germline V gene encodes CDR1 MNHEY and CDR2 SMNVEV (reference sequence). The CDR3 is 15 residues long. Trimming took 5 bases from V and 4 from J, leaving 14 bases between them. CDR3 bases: TGTGCCAGCAGTCCGGGACTCTGGAGCACCGGGGAGCTGTTTTTT. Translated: CASSPGLWSTGELFF.

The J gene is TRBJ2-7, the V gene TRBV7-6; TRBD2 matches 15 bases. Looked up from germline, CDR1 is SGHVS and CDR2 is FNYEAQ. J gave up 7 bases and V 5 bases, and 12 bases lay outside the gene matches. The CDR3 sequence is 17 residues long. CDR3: CASSPMGGLAGGLEQYV. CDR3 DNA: TGTGCCAGCAGCCCGATGGGAGGACTAGCGGGAGGGCTTGAGCAGTACGTC.

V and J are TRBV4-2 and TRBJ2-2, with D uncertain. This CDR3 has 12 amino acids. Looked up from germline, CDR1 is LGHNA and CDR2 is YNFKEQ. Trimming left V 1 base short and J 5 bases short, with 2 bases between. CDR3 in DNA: TGTGCCAGCAGCCAAGTTACCGGGGAGCTGTTTTTT. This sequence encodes CASSQVTGELFF.

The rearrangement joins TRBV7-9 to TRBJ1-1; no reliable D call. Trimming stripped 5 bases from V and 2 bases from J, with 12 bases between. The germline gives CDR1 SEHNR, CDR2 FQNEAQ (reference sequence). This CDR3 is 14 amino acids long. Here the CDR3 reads CASSPESFNTEAFF. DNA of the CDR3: TGTGCCAGCAGCCCGGAGTCCTTCAACACTGAAGCTTTCTTT.

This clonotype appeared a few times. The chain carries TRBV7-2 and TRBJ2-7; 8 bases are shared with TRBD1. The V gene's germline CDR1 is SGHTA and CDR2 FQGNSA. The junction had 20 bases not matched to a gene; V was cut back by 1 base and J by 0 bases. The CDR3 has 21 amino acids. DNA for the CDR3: TGTGCCAGCAGCTTAGGAGTTGCCCGGACAGGGTGGCAGGTTAGCTCCTACGAGCAGTACTTC. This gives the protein CASSLGVARTGWQVSSYEQYF.